This T cell receptor (beta chain) stems from a study of blood T cell repertoires in COVID-19. About the study: Spain, Italy and the United States supplied samples that represented acute and convalescent COVID-19. PBMCs, B-cell-depleted T cells, or T cells provided the cDNA or gDNA that made up the material.

The authors' processing: Estimation of nucleated cell counts relied on the amplification of reference gene primers. Data came from immunoSEQ multiplex PCR; TCRdb stores just in-frame clones and leaves some out. That table supplies the V and J calls and clone size; D and trimming were determined from the DNA. The data show 110,000 to 150,000 clones, about 86% seen once. This CDR3 has 16 residues. The germline V and J ends were trimmed by 5 bases and 0 bases, with 14 bases remaining between them. The germline gives CDR1 SGHNT, CDR2 YENEEA. This clone was seen once. Sequencing used peripheral blood. The sequence came from a woman aged 60-75 years with acute or convalescent COVID-19. J is TRBJ1-3 and V is TRBV11-3; D possibly corresponds to TRBD1 (5 bases). CDR3 sequence reads: CASSSGALYSGNTIYF. The CDR3 coding sequence is TGTGCCAGCAGCAGTGGGGCGCTTTACTCTGGAAACACCATATATTTT.